Below, one T cell receptor beta chain is given with its context. The clone's antigen remains unknown. Per-nucleotide qualities are absent, and no much larger clonotype sits a single base away. The cohort consisted of 650 to 700 healthy bone marrow donors. Cohort members were all nominally healthy when sampled, although unrecorded immune exposures were likely present. The donor was CMV seropositive and belonged to the group of around 300 seropositive cohort members. Every donor gave a peripheral blood sample, and the peripheral blood mononuclear cells from that sample were used for TCR beta sequencing. The Qiagen DNeasy Blood Extraction Kit was used to extract genomic DNA from the blood cell samples. The source of the sample is a study of cytomegalovirus exposure and HLA in healthy donors (dated by TCRdb to 2015 to 2018). Study-wide context: In an earlier analysis of under 750 of the donors, 276 Gb of sequence data and 90 million to 130 million unique TCR beta sequences from 150 million to 200 million T cells were reported. The later analysis used no new phenotypic data to find candidate immune exposures, relying instead on TCR beta sequences and their occurrence across donors. High-throughput TCR immunosequencing, statistical association of individual TCRs with disease status, and machine learning were combined to predict cytomegalovirus infection status. Approximately 310 gigabases of sequencing data and 70 million to 100 million unique TCR sequences were included in an early release covering 550 to 800 HLA-typed donors. The aim of the study was to test whether cataloging public T cell receptors could identify signatures of past pathogen exposure. To study patterns of TCR occurrence, a later analysis re-analyzed previously published TCR beta repertoires from more than 550 donors and added high-resolution HLA genotyping. In addition to the first cohort of about 650 subjects, a separate validation cohort of about 120 different subjects was used. Typing coverage varied by locus: about 620-630 donors for A, B, C, DRB1 and DQB1; more than 500 for DQA1; about 590 for DPA1; roughly 450 for DPB1. HLA typing included class I and class II loci at four-digit resolution. Every discovery cohort repertoire had been produced on one sequencing platform. Because of strong linkage in the cohort, roughly 5 DR-DQ haplotypes were treated as single units for association and clustering. Of the roughly 400 genotyped donors, 70% to 90% were placed in the genetic ancestry cluster associated with self-reported Caucasian donors. Genome-wide SNP genotypes for about 65% of the roughly 670 donors were used in a later genetic analysis, which treated that subset as a discovery cohort. Alongside the repertoire data, information on donor age, sex, ethnicity and CMV serostatus was compiled. The T cell repertoires of 666 subjects were profiled by immunosequencing and related to cytomegalovirus serostatus. On average, roughly 200,000 unique TCR beta nucleotide sequences were sequenced per donor among more than 350 genotyped donors of the cohort, with 15% to 20% of those sequences being non-productive. To decide whether each TCR beta V gene segment behaved as functional or pseudogenic, an earlier analysis of 587 of the donors relied on high-throughput TCR beta sequencing.

V lost 6 bases and J lost 7 bases; the stretch between them is 10 bases long. The germline V gene sets CDR1 to MDHEN and CDR2 to SYDVKM. The CDR3 runs 12 amino acids, cysteine and phenylalanine included. Kept here is only the CDR3 DNA, which spans 36 bases and is read in frame from base 1. What the study reported, not specific to this receptor: Sequencing depth was assumed to be roughly uniform across donors in the presence/absence analyses, though that assumption may not hold. In a later analysis, HLA-associated TCR beta chains showed more clonal expansion and lower generation probabilities than non-associated chains that were equally common. A group of highly shared sequence variants was considered likely to be a technical artifact of the sequencing pipeline. When HLA alleles, especially DR and DQ, strongly co-occurred, TCR associations were difficult to assign to individual alleles. It was suggested by the authors that the approach could potentially be generalized to other disease states and immunological phenotypes. In this cohort, only TCR beta chains were sequenced, and detectable features were limited by the absence of alpha or paired-chain data. In a later analysis, most CMV-associated TCR beta chains were found to appear HLA-restricted, with HLA associations seemingly driven largely by CMV exposure. A later genetic analysis associated a missense DCLRE1C variant with V-gene and J-gene trimming of TCR beta chains, and an independent cohort replicated the association. Compared with the approximately 700-donor mean, donors in an Asian-associated ancestry cluster had fewer N-insertions in productive TCRs, according to a later genetic analysis. An earlier analysis of 587 of the donors showed that most TCR beta V segments appeared in productive rearrangements either about 90% or about 30% of the time, which broadly matched IMGT annotations. Because counts were too low, about 15 rarely observed V segments, including chromosome 9 orphons, were left out of the earlier analysis of roughly 600 of the donors. A total of fewer than 200 TCR beta chains were listed by the study as associated with cytomegalovirus. In a later analysis, the rate of TCR association differed among HLA loci, with DRB1 alleles having the most associated TCRs and HLA-C alleles having the fewest. Correlated functional status among segregating V segments might reflect linkage disequilibrium, but an unknown experimental factor could not be ruled out. Some IMGT-functional V segments, including TRBV6-2 and TRBV6-3, could not be told apart with the 87-base-pair reads, so those segments were excluded. Because some donors lacked HLA typing at each locus, the association tests relied only on the typed subset. In both the original and validation cohorts, the classifier was reported to diagnose cytomegalovirus status with high specificity and sensitivity. A further reported finding was that TCR beta sequences accurately predicted the HLA-A and HLA-B alleles for most subjects in the first cohort. CMV serostatus was the only immune exposure information available for the cohort. While some public TCRs were present in many individuals, most TCR sequences turned up only very rarely across donors. In vitro tests confirmed that three of the cytomegalovirus-associated TCR beta chains recognize cytomegalovirus antigens. A later analysis associated around 16,000 TCR beta sequences with specific HLA alleles at a false discovery rate of 0.05. Several of the top co-occurrence clusters appeared to be linked to parvovirus B19, influenza, CMV and Epstein-Barr virus, according to a later analysis.

Libraries came from the immunoSEQ multiplex PCR assay. The multiplex PCR relied on a mix of 60 forward primers for TCR Vbeta segments and 13 reverse primers for TCR Jbeta segments. A multiplex PCR assay on genomic DNA amplified the CDR3 region of rearranged TCR beta genes. Amplified TCR beta libraries were sequenced as 87-base-pair reads on the Illumina HiSeq System. The study's own analysis went as follows. In a later analysis, 70 million to 95 million unique TCR beta chains were counted across the approximately 640 repertoires, and approximately 11 million of these chains were shared by at least two donors. Raw reads were error-corrected and collapsed into unique sequences with a nearest-neighbor algorithm that merged closely related sequences to remove PCR and sequencing errors. To assign V, D and J gene segments, CDR3 sequences were aligned to IMGT reference sequences. For a sequence to be retained, a match of at least six nucleotides to both a V gene segment and a J gene segment was required. A rearrangement counted as productive if the CDR3 had no stop codons and remained in frame with V and J, and every other rearrangement counted as non-productive. CDR3 was defined according to IMGT convention as the region running from the second conserved V-encoded cysteine to the conserved J-encoded phenylalanine. Sequences without an unambiguous match to a single V gene segment were excluded from the earlier analysis of 450 to 650 of the donors. An earlier analysis of approximately 590 of the donors called V segments functional above 56.7% productive rearrangements and segregating when the between-donor standard deviation exceeded 5%. A statistical classification framework was built for diagnosing cytomegalovirus status from the catalog of TCR beta chain sequences. In a later analysis, TCR nucleotide sequences were compared against IMGT/GENE-DB human TR gene sequences so that V and J genes could be assigned. In a later analysis, CDR3 sequences and most-parsimonious VDJ recombination scenarios were assigned using the TCRdist pipeline. A later analysis defined each TCR beta chain by its CDR3 amino acid sequence plus V-gene family, and excluded reads lacking a unique V-gene family. In a later analysis, a few hundred highly shared, low-generation-probability nucleotide sequences were removed to address suspected cross-contamination and a sequencing artifact. In a later analysis, a clonal expansion index for each public chain was calculated from normalized within-repertoire ranks of inferred template counts. A later analysis computed generation probabilities with a VDJ recombination model fitted to out-of-frame rearrangements, and checked the results against IGoR. Hypergeometric tests were used in a later analysis to score TCR-TCR, TCR-HLA and TCR-CMV co-occurrence, with a repertoire-size bias correction applied to the TCR pairs. In a later analysis, false discovery rates were estimated by permuting HLA or CMV assignments 20 times. In a later analysis, co-occurring TCRs were grouped using DBSCAN, and TCRdist sequence similarity was added for clustering within HLA-allele-positive subsets. Repertoires with fewer than 30,000 or more than 120,000 public chains, plus five repertoires with anomalous nucleotide sharing, were excluded from co-occurrence clustering. The source is immuneACCESS, and TCRdb retained only in-frame sequences with V and J called. Part of the clones is not carried over; for the studies checked, unresolved V genes explain less than half of this, and the remainder is unexplained. That table furnishes V, J and clone size, whereas the DNA furnished D and trimming. The sample has 150,000 or so clones on record, 80% of them singletons. Over 5% of the sample goes to the ten largest clones.

The sequenced sample was PBMCs. This sequence uses TRBV28 and TRBJ2-1; the D gene is possibly TRBD1, with 5 bases matching. This receptor was taken from a woman between 40 and 55 years old in good health and CMV-seropositive. The CDR3 loop reads CASSRTRNEQFF. The sequenced DNA is TGTGCCAGCAGCCGGACACGAAATGAGCAGTTCTTC.